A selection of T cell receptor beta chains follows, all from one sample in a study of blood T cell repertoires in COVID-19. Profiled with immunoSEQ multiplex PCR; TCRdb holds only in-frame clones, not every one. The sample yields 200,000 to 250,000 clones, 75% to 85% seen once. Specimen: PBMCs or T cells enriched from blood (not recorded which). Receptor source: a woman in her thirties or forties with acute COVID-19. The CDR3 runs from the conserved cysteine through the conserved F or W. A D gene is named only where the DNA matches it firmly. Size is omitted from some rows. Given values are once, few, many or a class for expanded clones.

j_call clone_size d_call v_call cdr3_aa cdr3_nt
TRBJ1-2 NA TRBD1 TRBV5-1 CASSLDDRGNNYGYTF TGCGCCAGCAGCTTGGATGACAGGGGAAATAACTATGGCTACACCTTC
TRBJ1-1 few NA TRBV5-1 CASSLGGRVGTEAFF TGCGCCAGCAGCTTGGGCGGCAGGGTTGGCACTGAAGCTTTCTTT
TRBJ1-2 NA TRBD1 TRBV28 CASSWTGGGGYTF TGTGCCAGCAGTTGGACAGGGGGTGGCGGCTACACCTTC
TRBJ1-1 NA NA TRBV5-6 CASSPLSGAKNTEAFF TGTGCCAGCAGCCCTCTGTCAGGGGCCAAGAACACTGAAGCTTTCTTT
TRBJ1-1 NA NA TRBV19 CASSTVQGTEAFF TGTGCCAGTAGCACGGTCCAGGGGACAGAAGCTTTCTTT
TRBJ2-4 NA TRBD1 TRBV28 CASSLWDRDIQYF TGTGCCAGCAGTTTATGGGACAGGGACATTCAGTACTTC
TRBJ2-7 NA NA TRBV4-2 CASSQEWGRVGEQYF TGTGCCAGCAGCCAAGAGTGGGGGCGGGTGGGCGAGCAGTACTTC
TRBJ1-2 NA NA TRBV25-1 CASSETGPSREGDYGYTF TGTGCCAGCAGTGAGACAGGTCCGTCCAGGGAGGGGGACTATGGCTACACCTTC
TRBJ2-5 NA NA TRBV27 CASSLDIPPSETQYF TGTGCCAGCAGTTTGGACATCCCGCCCTCAGAGACCCAGTACTTC
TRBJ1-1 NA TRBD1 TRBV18 CASSPTGAVNTEAFF TGTGCCAGCTCCCCCACAGGGGCAGTGAACACTGAAGCTTTCTTT
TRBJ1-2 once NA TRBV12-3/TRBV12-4 CASSLDPPRGYTF TGTGCCAGCAGTTTAGACCCACCACGGGGCTACACCTTC
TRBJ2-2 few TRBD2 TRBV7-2 CASSLERLADTGELFF TGTGCCAGCAGCTTAGAGCGGCTAGCGGACACCGGGGAGCTGTTTTTT
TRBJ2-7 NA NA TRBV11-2 CASSLGGWLYEQYF TGTGCCAGCAGCTTAGGAGGGTGGCTCTACGAGCAGTACTTC
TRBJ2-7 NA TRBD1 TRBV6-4 CASRFLQGIYEQYF TGTGCCAGCAGGTTCTTACAGGGGATCTACGAGCAGTACTTC
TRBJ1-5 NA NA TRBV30 CAWSVEDQPQHF TGTGCCTGGAGTGTGGAGGACCAGCCCCAGCATTTT
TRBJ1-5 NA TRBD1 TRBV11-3 CASSRGQALGNQPQHF TGTGCCAGCAGCCGCGGACAGGCCCTGGGCAATCAGCCCCAGCATTTT
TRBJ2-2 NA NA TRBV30 CAQKVGERANTGELFF TGTGCGCAAAAAGTAGGGGAACGCGCGAACACCGGGGAGCTGTTTTTT
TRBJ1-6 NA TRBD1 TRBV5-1 CASRKGDRVNSPLHF TGCGCCAGCAGGAAGGGGGACAGGGTTAATTCACCCCTCCACTTT
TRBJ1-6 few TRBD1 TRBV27 CASSRKTGLESPLHF TGTGCCAGCAGTCGAAAGACAGGGTTGGAGTCACCCCTCCACTTT
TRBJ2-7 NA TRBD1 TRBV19 CASSGQAAYEQYF TGTGCCAGTAGTGGACAGGCCGCCTACGAGCAGTACTTC
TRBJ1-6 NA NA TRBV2 CASSPGGYNSPLHF TGTGCCAGCAGCCCGGGGGGCTATAATTCACCCCTCCACTTT
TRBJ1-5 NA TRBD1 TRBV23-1 CASSHLDRGRQPQHF TGCGCCAGCAGTCATCTGGACAGGGGTCGCCAGCCCCAGCATTTT
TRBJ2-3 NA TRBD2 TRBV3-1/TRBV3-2 CASSSKRGGLTDTQYF TGTGCCAGCAGCTCGAAGCGGGGGGGATTGACAGATACGCAGTATTTT
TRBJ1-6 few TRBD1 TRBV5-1 CASSLDYPGTDTHF TGCGCCAGCAGCTTGGATTACCCCGGGACAGATACCCACTTT
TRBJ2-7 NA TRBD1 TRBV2 CASSGGQGAYEQYF TGTGCCAGCAGTGGGGGGCAGGGGGCCTACGAGCAGTACTTC
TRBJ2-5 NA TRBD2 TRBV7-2 CASSPGLAGETQYF TGTGCCAGCAGTCCTGGACTAGCGGGAGAGACCCAGTACTTC
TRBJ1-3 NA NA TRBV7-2 CASSPSGGGNTIYF TGTGCCAGCAGCCCCTCCGGCGGCGGAAACACCATATATTTT
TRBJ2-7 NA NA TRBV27 CPSPPSFYEQYF TGTCCTTCTCCCCCGTCTTTTTACGAGCAGTACTTC
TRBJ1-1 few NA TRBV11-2 CASSLGFRGQAFF TGTGCCAGCAGCTTAGGGTTCCGGGGTCAAGCTTTCTTT
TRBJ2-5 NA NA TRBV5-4 CASSHGTPYQETQYF TGTGCCAGCAGCCACGGGACACCGTACCAAGAGACCCAGTACTTC
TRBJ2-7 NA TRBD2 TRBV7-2 CASREPGTSTGEQYF TGTGCCAGCAGAGAGCCCGGGACTAGTACCGGCGAGCAGTACTTC
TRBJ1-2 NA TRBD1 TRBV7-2 CASSRQGSGYGYTF TGTGCCAGCAGCAGACAGGGTTCGGGCTATGGCTACACCTTC
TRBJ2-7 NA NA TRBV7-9 CASSLASQGDEQYF TGTGCCAGCAGCTTAGCCTCGCAGGGCGACGAGCAGTACTTC
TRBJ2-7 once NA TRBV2 CASSRDYEQYF TGTGCCAGCAGTCGAGATTACGAGCAGTACTTC
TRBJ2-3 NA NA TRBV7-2 CASSTSTDTQYF TGTGCCAGCAGCACTAGCACAGATACGCAGTATTTT
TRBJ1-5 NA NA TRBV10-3 CAISEGGRTNQPQHF TGTGCCATCAGTGAAGGGGGACGGACCAATCAGCCCCAGCATTTT
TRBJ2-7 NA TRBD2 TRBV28 CASSFLAGTYEQYF TGTGCCAGCAGTTTCCTAGCGGGGACCTACGAGCAGTACTTC
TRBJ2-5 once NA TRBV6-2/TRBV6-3 CASSYVVAQETQYF TGTGCCAGCAGTTACGTGGTAGCCCAAGAGACCCAGTACTTC
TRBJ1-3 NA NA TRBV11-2 CASSSVQGTISGNTIYF TGTGCCAGCAGCTCGGTACAGGGTACTATCTCTGGAAACACCATATATTTT
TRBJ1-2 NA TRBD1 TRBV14 CASTPLKGAGYTF TGTGCCAGCACCCCGCTTAAGGGGGCTGGCTACACCTTC
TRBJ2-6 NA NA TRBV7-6 CASSAIRGSGANVLTF TGTGCCAGCAGCGCGATCAGGGGCTCTGGGGCCAACGTCCTGACTTTC
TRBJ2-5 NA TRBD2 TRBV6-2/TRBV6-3 CASSLTSGRVETQYF TGTGCCAGCAGTTTAACTAGCGGGAGGGTAGAGACCCAGTACTTC
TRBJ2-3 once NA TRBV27 CASSLGGMTDTQYF TGTGCCAGCAGTTTAGGGGGGATGACAGATACGCAGTATTTT
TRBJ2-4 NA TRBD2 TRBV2 CASSERRGGGNIQYF TGTGCCAGCAGTGAGAGGCGGGGGGGCGGAAACATTCAGTACTTC
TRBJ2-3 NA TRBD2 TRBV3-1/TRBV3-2 CASSQDRSGGPDTQYF TGTGCCAGCAGCCAAGATCGAAGCGGGGGGCCAGATACGCAGTATTTT
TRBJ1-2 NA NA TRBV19 CASRMQAGYTF TGTGCCAGTAGGATGCAGGCGGGCTACACCTTC
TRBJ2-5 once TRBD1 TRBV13 CASSQTGYRETQYF TGTGCCAGCAGCCAGACAGGGTATCGCGAGACCCAGTACTTC
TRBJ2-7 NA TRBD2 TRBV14 CASSQGLAGLYEQYF TGTGCCAGCAGCCAGGGACTAGCGGGACTCTACGAGCAGTACTTC
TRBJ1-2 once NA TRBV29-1 CSVGRSYGYTF TGCAGCGTTGGTCGTAGCTATGGCTACACCTTC